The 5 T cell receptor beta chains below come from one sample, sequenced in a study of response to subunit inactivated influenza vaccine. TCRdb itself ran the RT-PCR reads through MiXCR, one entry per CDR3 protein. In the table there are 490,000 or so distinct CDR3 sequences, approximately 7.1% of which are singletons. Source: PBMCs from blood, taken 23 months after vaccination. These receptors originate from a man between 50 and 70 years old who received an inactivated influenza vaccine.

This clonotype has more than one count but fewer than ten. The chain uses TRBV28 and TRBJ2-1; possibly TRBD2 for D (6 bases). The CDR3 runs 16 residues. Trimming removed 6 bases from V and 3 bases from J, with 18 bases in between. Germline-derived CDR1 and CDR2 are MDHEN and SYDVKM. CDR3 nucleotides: TGTGCCAGCAGACCTGTGGGGGGTAGATACTACAATGAGCAGTTCTTC. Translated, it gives CASRPVGGRYYNEQFF.

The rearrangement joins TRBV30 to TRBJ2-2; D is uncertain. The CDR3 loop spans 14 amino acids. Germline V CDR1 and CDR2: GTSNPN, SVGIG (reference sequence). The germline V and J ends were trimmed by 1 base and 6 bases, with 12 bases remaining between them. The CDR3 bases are TGTGCCTGGAGTGCGGGCCCACGCTCCGGGGAGCTGTTTTTT. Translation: CAWSAGPRSGELFF. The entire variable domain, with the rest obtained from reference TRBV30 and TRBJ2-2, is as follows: SQTIHQWPATLVQPVGSPLSLECTVEGTSNPNLYWYRQAAGRGLQLLFYSVGIGQISSEVPQNLSASRPQDRQFILSSKKLLLSDSGFYLCAWSAGPRSGELFFGEGSRLTVL.

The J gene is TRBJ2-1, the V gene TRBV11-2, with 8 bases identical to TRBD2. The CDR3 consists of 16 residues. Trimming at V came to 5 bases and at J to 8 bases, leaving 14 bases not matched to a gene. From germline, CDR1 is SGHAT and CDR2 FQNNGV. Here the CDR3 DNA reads TGTGCCAGCAGCCCGGGACTAGTTGTAGGCGGGGATGAGCAGTTCTTC. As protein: CASSPGLVVGGDEQFF.

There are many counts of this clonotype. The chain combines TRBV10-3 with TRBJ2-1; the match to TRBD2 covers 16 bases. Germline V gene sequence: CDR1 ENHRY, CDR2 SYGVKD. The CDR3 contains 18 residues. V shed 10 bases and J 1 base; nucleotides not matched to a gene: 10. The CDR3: CATDSGTSGRGSYNEQFF. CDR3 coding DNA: TGTGCCACCGATTCCGGGACTAGCGGGAGGGGATCCTACAATGAGCAGTTCTTC.

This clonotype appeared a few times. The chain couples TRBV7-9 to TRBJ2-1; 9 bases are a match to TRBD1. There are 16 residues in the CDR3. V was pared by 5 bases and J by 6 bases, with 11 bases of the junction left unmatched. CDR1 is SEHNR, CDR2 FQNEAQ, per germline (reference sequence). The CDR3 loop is CASSPPGQGLFNEQFF. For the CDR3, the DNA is TGTGCCAGCAGCCCGCCTGGACAGGGGTTATTCAATGAGCAGTTCTTC.